This entry lists 6 T cell receptor beta chains sequenced from one sample in a study of long-term antiretroviral therapy in people with HIV. Survey-level immunoSEQ v3.0 assays were run. Only in-frame clones appear in the TCRdb table, and some are missing; sequencing was by immunoSEQ multiplex PCR. This repertoire shows roughly 24,000 clones, 85% found once; its top ten account for roughly 9%. The specimen was unsorted PBMCs, collected 4.8 years after starting antiretroviral therapy. The receptors derive from a man between 40 and 49 years old with HIV.

The chain couples TRBV5-4 to TRBJ2-3; the match to TRBD2 covers 9 bases. This CDR3 spans 19 amino acids. The J segment lost 2 bases and the V segment lost 2 bases, leaving 15 bases of the junction unmatched. Germline values: CDR1 SGHNT, CDR2 YYREEE (reference sequence). CDR3 coding DNA: TGTGCCAGCAGCTTCCCGGAGGTAGCGGGAGTCGGGATCACAGATACGCAGTATTTT. Translating gives CASSFPEVAGVGITDTQYF.

The V and J genes are TRBV7-2 and TRBJ1-5; no clear D. The CDR3 sequence is 13 residues long. Trimming removed 5 bases at V and 4 bases at J, with 9 bases between. Germline V CDR1 and CDR2: SGHTA, FQGNSA. CDR3 amino acids: CASSPLGNQPQHF. CDR3 nucleotide sequence: TGTGCCAGCAGCCCTTTAGGAAATCAGCCCCAGCATTTT. The entire variable domain, with the rest obtained from reference TRBV7-2 and TRBJ1-5, is as follows: GAGVSQSPSNKVTEKGKDVELRCDPISGHTALYWYRQSLGQGLEFLIYFQGNSAPDKSGLPSDRFSAERTGGSVSTLTIQRTQQEDSAVYLCASSPLGNQPQHFGDGTRLSIL.

The rearrangement uses TRBV25-1 and TRBJ2-3, with TRBD2 identical over 11 bases. CDR3 size: 16 residues. Per the germline V gene, CDR1 is MGHDK and CDR2 is SYGVNS. V trimming: 2 bases; J trimming: 3 bases; junction bases outside the gene matches: 4. This chain's CDR3 is CASSETSGSVTDTQYF. The CDR3 DNA reads as TGTGCCAGCAGTGAAACTAGCGGGAGTGTGACAGATACGCAGTATTTT.

Here the CDR3 DNA reads TGTGCCTGGACTGGACAGGGCGATGGAATGCATTTT. Amino acids: CAWTGQGDGMHF. The J gene is TRBJ1-5, the V gene TRBV30, with 8 bases fitting TRBD1. V shed 4 bases and J 15 bases; nucleotides not matched to a gene: 11. Germline V gene lookup returns CDR1 GTSNPN and CDR2 SVGIG (reference sequence). The CDR3 covers 12 residues.

The chain employs TRBV7-9 and TRBJ2-7, with 10 bases fitting TRBD2. Germline V gives CDR1 SEHNR, CDR2 FQNEAQ (reference sequence). This CDR3 comprises 15 residues. Germline trimming cut 1 base from V and 5 bases from J; bases unmatched to any gene: 5. The CDR3 DNA follows: TGTGCCAGCAGCTTAGAAACTAGCGGGGCCCACGAGCAGTACTTC. Protein product: CASSLETSGAHEQYF.

In its sample, this clone is medium-sized. V usage is TRBV27 and J usage is TRBJ2-7; D unresolved. V dropped 2 bases and J dropped 5 bases, with 13 bases sitting between them. This CDR3 has 14 amino acids. CDR1 is MNHEY and CDR2 is SMNVEV in the germline V gene (reference sequence). The CDR3 coding sequence is TGTGCCAGCAGTTTAGACGGCCGCCTCGACGAGCAGTACTTC. This encodes CASSLDGRLDEQYF.